The present TCR beta chain was sequenced within a study of blood T cell repertoires in COVID-19. On the study more broadly: Samples taken during acute and convalescent COVID-19 were collected in the United States, Italy and Spain. PBMCs, B-cell-depleted T cells, or T cells were the source of the cDNA or gDNA that made up the material.

The CDR3 has 14 residues. Germline assignment: CDR1 MNHEY and CDR2 SVGAGI. As concerns this clone: At one boundary the junction diverges from the germline segment, which might be a read error.

As handled by the study authors: Amplifying reference gene primers gave estimates of nucleated cell counts. The data were produced by immunoSEQ multiplex PCR, yet TCRdb's version contains in-frame clones alone and is incomplete. V, J and clone size derive from that table, while D and trimming were established from the DNA sequence. The table includes about 16,000 clones, approximately 88% detected once. The TCR was taken from a woman aged 80 or over with COVID-19, enrolled during active disease. The rearrangement joins TRBV6-5 to TRBJ1-2, with D maybe TRBD1 (6 bases). Sequencing used peripheral blood. CDR3 DNA: TGTGCCAGCAGCTACTCAAAGGGGGTAAATGGCTACACCTTC. This gives the protein CASSYSKGVNGYTF.